A selection of T cell receptor beta chains follows, all from one sample in a study of blood T cells in healthy people across ages. TCRdb re-called the 5' RACE reads with MiXCR, one entry per CDR3 protein. Among over 1,500,000 distinct CDR3 sequences listed, around 48% were seen once. Sequences were obtained from blood. The receptors were sampled from a woman aged 40 to 49 in good health. Each CDR3 is given with its conserved first and last residue. The order of the fields is V gene, clone size, J gene, D gene, CDR3 protein, CDR3 DNA. D genes are given only for firm matches. Clone size is shown for a subset of rows, as once, few, many or a class of expanded clone.

>TRBV27|few|TRBJ2-6|TRBD1
CASSLGQWGSGANVLTF
TGTGCCAGCAGTTTGGGACAGTGGGGCTCTGGGGCCAACGTCCTGACTTTC
>TRBV12-3/TRBV12-4|NA|TRBJ1-4|TRBD1
CASSKDRGQEKLFF
TGTGCCAGCAGTAAAGACAGGGGGCAGGAAAAACTGTTTTTT
>TRBV28|NA|TRBJ2-4|NA
CASNPGTDLPPKNIQYF
TGTGCCAGCAATCCGGGAACGGACCTCCCGCCCAAAAACATTCAGTACTTC
>TRBV6-2/TRBV6-3|NA|TRBJ2-4|NA
CATTGQAKNIQYF
TGTGCCACCACGGGGCAAGCCAAAAACATTCAGTACTTC
>TRBV9|NA|TRBJ2-3|TRBD2
CASSGGLAVLTDTQYF
TGTGCCAGCAGCGGGGGACTAGCGGTCCTCACAGATACGCAGTATTTT
>TRBV4-3|NA|TRBJ2-7|NA
CASSQDRRGTSYEQYF
TGCGCCAGCAGCCAAGATCGTCGGGGGACCTCCTACGAGCAGTACTTC
>TRBV5-6|few|TRBJ2-1|TRBD2
CASTGTSGGYYNEQFF
TGTGCCAGCACCGGGACTAGCGGGGGGTACTACAATGAGCAGTTCTTC
>TRBV6-2/TRBV6-3|NA|TRBJ2-3|NA
CASWLGGSTDTQYF
TGTGCCAGCTGGCTCGGGGGTAGCACAGATACGCAGTATTTT
>TRBV28|few|TRBJ2-1|TRBD2
CASTNGGAENNEQFF
TGTGCCAGCACCAACGGGGGGGCTGAAAACAATGAGCAGTTCTTC
>TRBV4-3|once|TRBJ1-2|NA
CASSQEGSETETTANYGYTF
TGCGCCAGCAGCCAAGAAGGTTCAGAGACGGAGACCACTGCTAACTATGGCTACACCTTC
>TRBV5-1|NA|TRBJ2-5|NA
CASRPDRTGRGETQYF
TGCGCCAGCAGGCCTGACAGGACGGGGCGGGGAGAGACCCAGTACTTC
>TRBV5-6|few|TRBJ2-3|NA
CASSRWGTDTQYF
TGTGCCAGCAGTAGGTGGGGCACAGATACGCAGTATTTT
>TRBV6-6|NA|TRBJ2-3|TRBD2
CASKHNSGRSTDTQYF
TGTGCCAGCAAACACAACAGCGGGAGGAGCACAGATACGCAGTATTTT
>TRBV7-8|NA|TRBJ1-5|NA
CASSLVAGGGQPQHF
TGTGCCAGCAGCTTAGTTGCGGGGGGCGGGCAGCCCCAGCATTTT
>TRBV12-3/TRBV12-4|few|TRBJ1-2|TRBD1
CASSLAGQGASNYGYTF
TGTGCCAGCAGTTTAGCGGGACAGGGGGCAAGTAACTATGGCTACACCTTC
>TRBV7-9|few|TRBJ2-6|NA
CASSLEPSFSGANVLTF
TGTGCCAGCAGCCTAGAACCCAGCTTCTCTGGGGCCAACGTCCTGACTTTC
>TRBV20-1|few|TRBJ2-1|NA
CSAKGRVWDNEQFF
TGCAGTGCTAAGGGAAGAGTGTGGGACAATGAGCAGTTCTTC
>TRBV25-1|NA|TRBJ1-3|NA
CASSGLQGIPSGNTIYF
TGTGCCAGCAGTGGATTACAGGGAATTCCCTCTGGAAACACCATATATTTT
>TRBV5-5|NA|TRBJ1-6|NA
CASSLEGGSPYNSPLHF
TGTGCCAGCAGCTTGGAAGGGGGGAGTCCCTATAATTCACCCCTCCACTTT
>TRBV6-4|few|TRBJ2-2|NA
CASSEDSTGELFF
TGTGCCAGCAGTGAGGACTCCACCGGGGAGCTGTTTTTT
>TRBV7-8|NA|TRBJ2-1|NA
CASSLGPWDEQFF
TGTGCCAGCAGCCTTGGACCGTGGGATGAGCAGTTCTTC
>TRBV3-1|once|TRBJ2-1|TRBD2
CASTRSGGGYNEQFF
TGTGCCAGCACCAGGTCGGGGGGGGGCTACAATGAGCAGTTCTTC
>TRBV12-3/TRBV12-4|few|TRBJ2-6|TRBD1
CASSNLQGPSGANVLTF
TGTGCCAGCAGTAACTTACAGGGGCCTTCTGGGGCCAACGTCCTGACTTTC
>TRBV6-5|NA|TRBJ2-1|NA
CASSYQDQVPYNEQFF
TGTGCCAGCAGTTACCAAGACCAGGTGCCCTACAATGAACAGTTCTTC
>TRBV7-2|NA|TRBJ2-1|NA
CASSLEARGADEQFF
TGTGCCAGCAGCTTAGAGGCTCGGGGGGCGGATGAGCAGTTCTTC
>TRBV5-1|NA|TRBJ1-4|TRBD1
CASSQGGENEKLFF
TGCGCCAGCAGCCAAGGGGGCGAAAATGAAAAACTGTTTTTT
>TRBV4-3|NA|TRBJ2-5|TRBD2
CASSQEKRGGETQYF
TGCGCCAGCAGCCAAGAGAAGCGGGGGGGCGAGACCCAGTACTTC
>TRBV11-1|NA|TRBJ1-2|NA
CASSYSGAEGYTF
TGTGCCAGCAGCTACTCCGGGGCCGAGGGCTACACCTTC
>TRBV2|NA|TRBJ2-7|NA
CASSARAMYEQYF
TGTGCCAGCAGTGCCCGGGCTATGTACGAGCAGTACTTC
>TRBV10-3|few|TRBJ2-7|NA
CAISDFKGHEQYF
TGTGCCATCAGTGATTTCAAGGGTCACGAGCAGTACTTC
>TRBV6-2/TRBV6-3|NA|TRBJ1-5|NA
CASSYVEHRAANQPQHF
TGTGCCAGCAGTTACGTGGAGCACAGGGCAGCCAATCAGCCCCAGCATTTT
>TRBV27|few|TRBJ2-3|TRBD2
CASSLLAGGLRTDTQYF
TGTGCCAGCAGTCTTCTAGCGGGGGGGCTGCGCACAGATACGCAGTATTTT
>TRBV28|NA|TRBJ2-5|NA
CASSLLQVAAQYF
TGTGCCAGCAGTTTACTACAGGTTGCGGCCCAGTACTTC
>TRBV5-1|NA|TRBJ2-3|NA
CASSLGATAGTQYF
TGCGCCAGCAGCTTGGGTGCGACTGCAGGTACGCAGTATTTT
>TRBV5-1|few|TRBJ1-2|TRBD1
CASRLLGQKSYGYTF
TGCGCCAGCAGACTCTTGGGACAGAAGTCCTATGGCTACACCTTC
>TRBV11-2|NA|TRBJ2-1|TRBD2
CTSSRDRLAGGKDNEQFF
TGTACCAGCAGCAGAGACAGACTAGCGGGGGGTAAAGACAATGAGCAGTTCTTC
>TRBV28|few|TRBJ2-1|TRBD1
CASSLRPSTGGISQFF
TGTGCCAGCAGTCTCCGCCCCTCGACAGGGGGTATATCGCAGTTCTTC
>TRBV6-2/TRBV6-3|NA|TRBJ2-5|TRBD2
CASSYAGVTQEAQYF
TGTGCCAGCAGTTACGCGGGGGTTACCCAAGAGGCCCAGTACTTC
>TRBV24-1|NA|TRBJ1-2|TRBD1
CATSDRTGGNYGYTF
TGTGCCACCAGTGATCGGACAGGGGGTAACTATGGCTACACCTTC
>TRBV18|NA|TRBJ2-5|NA
CASSPPSHQETQYF
TGTGCCAGCTCACCACCATCCCACCAAGAGACCCAGTACTTC
>TRBV20-1|NA|TRBJ2-7|NA
CSARDLGGAYEQYF
TGCAGTGCTAGAGATCTAGGGGGTGCCTACGAGCAGTACTTC
>TRBV9|NA|TRBJ1-4|TRBD1
CASNRGSGAREKLFF
TGTGCCAGCAACAGGGGGTCGGGGGCGCGTGAAAAACTGTTTTTT
>TRBV6-4|NA|TRBJ2-3|TRBD2
CASSDLSGATQYF
TGTGCCAGCAGTGACCTTAGCGGGGCCACGCAGTATTTT
>TRBV27|NA|TRBJ1-6|TRBD1
CASSLSTGGSPLHF
TGTGCCAGCAGTTTATCGACAGGGGGCTCACCCCTCCACTTT
>TRBV29-1|few|TRBJ1-2|NA
CSVEDRTPYGYTF
TGCAGCGTTGAAGATAGGACACCCTATGGCTACACCTTC
>TRBV7-9|NA|TRBJ2-3|NA
CASSPSWTEGTDTQYF
TGTGCCAGCAGCCCATCCTGGACCGAAGGGACAGATACGCAGTATTTT
>TRBV11-3|NA|TRBJ2-4|NA
CASTCRIGSILEQYF
TGTGCCAGCACTTGCCGAATTGGGAGTATACTTGAGCAGTACTTC
>TRBV27|NA|TRBJ1-6|NA
CASRSVGSPLHF
TGTGCCAGCCGATCCGTGGGATCACCCCTCCACTTT
>TRBV6-6|NA|TRBJ2-1|NA
CASSYPTRSQGYEQFF
TGTGCCAGCAGTTACCCAACCCGCTCTCAAGGCTATGAGCAGTTCTTC